Listed here is a single T cell receptor beta chain. Authors' data handling: Nucleated cell number was recorded as an estimate derived from reference gene primer amplification. Some clones are missing from TCRdb's copy, which holds only in-frame ones; the method was immunoSEQ multiplex PCR. V, J and clone size are those of that table, while D and trimming were read from the DNA. The sample includes 200,000 or so clones, approximately 83% of them seen just once. This sample is drawn from a study of blood T cell repertoires in COVID-19. The wider study: Acute-phase and convalescent COVID-19 samples originated in the United States, Italy and Spain.

With V trimmed by 1 base and J by 8 bases, 10 bases remained unmatched. In germline, CDR1 is SGDLS, CDR2 YYNGEE. The CDR3 extends over 16 amino acids. This receptor was identified in a woman aged 60-75 years with acute or convalescent COVID-19. The sequencing input was peripheral blood. The rearrangement links TRBV9 to TRBJ2-1; 9 nucleotides agree with TRBD2. CDR3 region: CASSVFGTSPQDEQFF. CDR3 DNA sequence: TGTGCCAGCAGCGTATTCGGGACTAGCCCTCAGGATGAGCAGTTCTTC. The variable domain in full, completed from reference TRBV9 and TRBJ2-1, reads DSGVTQTPKHLITATGQRVTLRCSPRSGDLSVYWYQQSLDQGLQFLIQYYNGEERAKGNILERFSAQQFPDLHSELNLSSLELGDSALYFCASSVFGTSPQDEQFFGPGTRLTVL.